Below, one T cell receptor beta chain is given with its context. Its antigen remains unknown. The treatment denotes: about 20 received Ad26.COV2.S at low or high dose, single or two shots; five or six received placebo; per-sample allocation not given. The samples date from day 63 after the first vaccine or placebo injection. Sequenced by immunoSEQ multiplex PCR; TCRdb stores in-frame clones only, minus some. This table has some 410,000 clones, around 93% appearing once. This sample is drawn from a study of Ad26.COV2.S vaccination and SARS-CoV-2 variants. The study's findings and limits: There was reportedly substantial breadth in spike-specific CD8+ and CD4+ T cell responses after vaccination.

This sequence was found in a person between 18 and 65 years old who received the Ad26.COV2.S COVID-19 vaccine or a placebo. The starting material was peripheral blood, obtained in a trial of Ad26.COV2.S vaccine versus placebo.

CDR3 sequence reads: CASSLTTSLSYNEQFF. Here the CDR3 DNA reads TGTGCCAGCAGTTTAACCACTAGCCTCTCCTACAATGAGCAGTTCTTC. This sequence joins TRBV27 and TRBJ2-1; possibly TRBD2 for D (6 bases). CDR1 MNHEY and CDR2 SMNVEV come from the germline V gene (reference sequence). Trimming took 2 bases from V and 0 from J, leaving 11 bases between them. This CDR3 is 16 amino acids long.